The 23 T cell receptor beta chains below were found in one sample sequenced in a study of cytomegalovirus exposure and HLA in healthy donors. Both 60 Vbeta primers and 13 Jbeta primers went into the PCR. Sequenced by immunoSEQ multiplex PCR; TCRdb stores in-frame clones only, minus some. The table counts approximately 200,000 clones; roughly 0.74% lies in the top ten. Sample: PBMCs. These receptors all come from a boy under 18 in good health and CMV-seronegative.

The rearrangement joins TRBV30 to TRBJ1-2; TRBD1 is a possible D gene (6 bases). CDR3 length: 13 residues. Trimming pared 1 base from V and 8 bases from J, leaving 14 bases between. The germline CDR1 and CDR2 sequences are GTSNPN and SVGIG (reference sequence). The CDR3 protein is CAWSAGGLGGYTF. The CDR3 DNA reads TGTGCCTGGAGTGCGGGGGGGCTAGGAGGCTACACCTTC.

V and J are TRBV18 and TRBJ1-5; D unclear. Germline V lookup: CDR1 KGHSH, CDR2 LQKENI. V was trimmed by 3 bases and J by 8 bases, leaving 17 bases between them. The CDR3 consists of 15 residues. DNA of the CDR3: TGTGCCAGCTCACCCACCCGGACGGGAATCGAGCCCCAGCATTTT. Its protein is CASSPTRTGIEPQHF. Looking up the rest from reference TRBV18 and TRBJ1-5 gives the full variable domain: NAGVMQNPRHLVRRRGQEARLRCSPMKGHSHVYWYRQLPEEGLKFMVYLQKENIIDESGMPKERFSAEFPKEGPSILRIQQVVRGDSAAYFCASSPTRTGIEPQHFGDGTRLSIL.

The chain combines TRBV18 with TRBJ1-2; 11 nucleotides agree with TRBD1. Trimming at V came to 4 bases and at J to 8 bases, leaving 9 bases not matched to a gene. The germline V gene encodes CDR1 KGHSH and CDR2 LQKENI. The CDR3 consists of 15 residues. The CDR3 here is CASSLPGTGGNGYTF. CDR3 bases: TGTGCCAGCTCACTTCCCGGGACAGGGGGTAACGGCTACACCTTC.

The chain employs TRBV6-5 and TRBJ2-7, with D tentatively TRBD1 (6 bases). Germline V CDR1 and CDR2: MNHEY, SVGAGI. The CDR3 runs 13 residues. Trimming removed 6 bases at V and 1 base at J, with 10 bases between. CDR3 amino acids: CASRGTGSYEQYF. Written as DNA, the CDR3 is TGTGCCAGCAGGGGAACAGGGTCCTACGAGCAGTACTTC.

As for this clone: This specimen includes other DNA sequences encoding the same CDR3. The rearrangement joins TRBV30 to TRBJ1-1; no clear D. With 0 bases removed from V and 3 bases from J, the gap between germline ends came to 8 bases. This CDR3 comprises 13 residues. The germline V gene has CDR1 GTSNPN and CDR2 SVGIG (reference sequence). CDR3 coding DNA: TGTGCCTGGAGTGTGCTGCGGGACACTGAAGCTTTCTTT. Protein sequence: CAWSVLRDTEAFF.

The V call is TRBV6-5, the J call TRBJ2-7; 7 nucleotides line up with TRBD2. The CDR3 consists of 14 residues. Germline V CDR1 and CDR2: MNHEY, SVGAGI. The trim removed 6 bases at V and 3 bases at J, leaving 8 bases unmatched. The DNA for the CDR3 is TGTGCCAGCAGCCCCGGCGGGGGTGACTACGAGCAGTACTTC. This encodes CASSPGGGDYEQYF.

The genes are TRBV7-8 and TRBJ1-5; tentatively, D is TRBD1 (5 bases). Germline-derived CDR1 and CDR2 are SGHVS and FQNEAQ. The CDR3 is 17 amino acids. The germline V and J ends were trimmed by 0 bases and 1 base, with 13 bases remaining between them. The CDR3 here is CASSLAEAGWSNQPQHF. The DNA for the CDR3 is TGTGCCAGCAGCTTAGCTGAGGCAGGGTGGAGCAATCAGCCCCAGCATTTT.

In regard to this clone: This sample also contains other DNA sequences that code for the same CDR3. V gene TRBV18 combines with J gene TRBJ2-3; D unclear. V gave up 3 bases and J gave up 1 base, with 5 bases separating them. CDR3 length: 13 amino acids. The germline V gene encodes CDR1 KGHSH and CDR2 LQKENI. The CDR3 nucleotides read TGTGCCAGCTCACCCCGAGGCACAGATACGCAGTATTTT. Amino acids: CASSPRGTDTQYF.

This chain's CDR3 is CASKRNLQETQYF. The CDR3 nucleotides read TGTGCCAGCAAACGCAACTTACAAGAGACCCAGTACTTC. The rearrangement joins TRBV2 to TRBJ2-5; D remains ambiguous. This CDR3 contains 13 residues. The germline V and J ends were trimmed by 7 bases and 2 bases, with 11 bases remaining between them. Per the germline V gene, CDR1 is SNHLY and CDR2 is FYNNEI.

This rearrangement joins TRBV18 to TRBJ2-5; D is perhaps TRBD2 (5 bases). CDR1 and CDR2 from the germline V gene are KGHSH and LQKENI. The CDR3 sequence is 13 residues long. V lost 4 bases, J lost 2 bases, and 8 bases lay in between. The CDR3 region has the DNA TGTGCCAGCTCACAGGGCGGGCAAGAGACCCAGTACTTC. Its translation: CASSQGGQETQYF.

The V gene is TRBV27, the J gene TRBJ1-2; D may be TRBD1 (6 bases). V shed 5 bases and J shed 5 bases, with 24 bases lying between them. This CDR3 is built from 17 residues. From germline, CDR1 is MNHEY and CDR2 SMNVEV (reference sequence). CDR3 protein: CASSPPGHPLAPYGYTF. In DNA, the CDR3 is TGTGCCAGCAGTCCGCCGGGACACCCCCTTGCTCCGTATGGCTACACCTTC.

The rearrangement joins TRBV5-6 to TRBJ1-2; D not certain. V was clipped by 1 base and J by 1 base, with 8 bases between them. Germline CDR1 reads SGHDT; CDR2 reads YYEEEE. This CDR3 comprises 14 residues. The CDR3 DNA follows: TGTGCCAGCAGCTTGCGCGGACTTAACTATGGCTACACCTTC. Amino acid sequence: CASSLRGLNYGYTF.

V usage is TRBV7-3 and J usage is TRBJ1-1; D is unclear. V was trimmed by 5 bases and J by 0 bases, leaving 16 bases between them. Germline V gene data show CDR1 as SGHTA and CDR2 as FQGTGA. The CDR3 contains 16 residues. CDR3 in DNA: TGTGCCAGCAGCCGCTCGGGTCGATCCATGAACACTGAAGCTTTCTTT. Its translation: CASSRSGRSMNTEAFF.

The rearrangement links TRBV5-1 to TRBJ2-3; D may be TRBD1 (5 bases). From germline, CDR1 is SGHRS and CDR2 YFSETQ. CDR3 length: 15 amino acids. Trimming stripped 5 bases from V and 2 bases from J, with 15 bases between. The CDR3 nucleotides read TGCGCCAGCAGAGATCACAGGACCTACACAGATACGCAGTATTTT. The encoded protein is CASRDHRTYTDTQYF.

This chain connects TRBV19 to TRBJ2-7; 13 positions match TRBD2. The CDR3 is made up of 16 amino acids. V dropped 11 bases and J dropped 6; count of bases not matched to a gene: 16. Germline V gene lookup returns CDR1 LNHDA and CDR2 SQIVND (reference sequence). The CDR3 DNA sequence: TGTGCCTCAACAACGGGACTAGCGGGGTTCGGTGGCGAGCAGTACTTC. Amino acid sequence: CASTTGLAGFGGEQYF.

The rearrangement joins TRBV6-5 to TRBJ1-1; a possible D gene is TRBD1 (5 bases). There are 15 residues in the CDR3. CDR1 MNHEY and CDR2 SVGAGI come from the germline V gene. Trimming took 8 bases from V and 4 from J, leaving 20 bases between them. CDR3 coding DNA: TGTGCCAGCGCAAGGTGGGAGAGGAGGGGCACTGAAGCTTTCTTT. Amino acid sequence: CASARWERRGTEAFF.

V is TRBV5-4 and J is TRBJ1-1; no definite D call. The CDR3 is 16 residues long. Trimming left V 2 bases short and J 4 bases short, with 18 bases between. The germline CDR1 and CDR2 sequences are SGHNT and YYREEE (reference sequence). CDR3: CASSFPQLTGGTEAFF. In DNA form, the CDR3 reads TGTGCCAGCAGCTTCCCACAATTAACTGGAGGCACTGAAGCTTTCTTT.

CDR3 protein: CASSLALQNSGANVLTF. CDR3 coding DNA: TGCGCCAGCAGCTTGGCCTTACAGAACTCTGGGGCCAACGTCCTGACTTTC. The chain has TRBV5-1 and TRBJ2-6; D gene unclear. The CDR3 length is 17 residues. V lost 0 bases and J lost 0, with 10 bases in between. From germline, CDR1 is SGHRS and CDR2 YFSETQ.

The V and J genes are TRBV6-5 and TRBJ2-5, with D possibly matching TRBD1 (6 bases). Matching the DNA end better, TRBJ2-7 makes the J call doubtful. The germline CDR1 and CDR2 sequences are MNHEY and SVGAGI. This CDR3 is 14 amino acids long. The CDR3 region is CASSVRDTTYEQYF. DNA for the CDR3: TGTGCCAGCAGTGTACGGGACACTACTTACGAGCAGTACTTC.

This sequence joins TRBV4-1 and TRBJ1-2, with D perhaps matching TRBD1 (6 bases). The CDR3 sequence is 14 residues long. V gave up 3 bases and J gave up 6 bases, with 14 bases separating them. Germline lookup yields CDR1 MGHRA and CDR2 YSYEKL. The CDR3 spells CASSHPTGLNGYTF. The CDR3 nucleotides read TGCGCCAGCAGCCACCCAACAGGGTTAAATGGCTACACCTTC.

The chain employs TRBV5-1 and TRBJ2-1; weak D call: TRBD1 (6 bases). Per the germline V gene, CDR1 is SGHRS and CDR2 is YFSETQ. CDR3 length: 17 amino acids. Deletions cut 5 bases from V and 6 bases from J, with 24 bases between. The CDR3 DNA reads TGCGCCAGCAGTTTAGGTGAATGGACCAAAGGGGGCAATGAGCAGTTCTTC. Residues: CASSLGEWTKGGNEQFF.

The rearrangement links TRBV11-2 to TRBJ2-1; 7 bases line up with TRBD1. The junction had 10 bases not matched to a gene; V was cut back by 7 bases and J by 7 bases. Germline V CDR1 and CDR2: SGHAT, FQNNGV. This CDR3 has 14 amino acids. CDR3 region: CASNNPGQLNEQFF. The CDR3 DNA reads as TGTGCCAGCAACAACCCGGGACAGCTAAATGAGCAGTTCTTC.

V usage is TRBV28 and J usage is TRBJ2-1, with 7 bases lining up with TRBD1. The CDR3 has 13 amino acids. The germline V gene has CDR1 MDHEN and CDR2 SYDVKM. Germline trimming cut 11 bases from V and 8 bases from J; bases unmatched to any gene: 12. The CDR3 region has the DNA TGTGCCCTAGGAAGGGGGCGCGGCGATGAGCAGTTCTTC. This encodes CALGRGRGDEQFF.